What follows are 21 T cell receptor beta chains derived from one specimen sequenced in a study of PD-1 blockade in classical Hodgkin lymphoma. All patients relapsed after autologous stem cell transplantation, and brentuximab vedotin exposure varied. Sequencing used immunoSEQ multiplex PCR; TCRdb keeps in-frame clones, though not all of them. The data contain 37,000 or so clones, approximately 86% of them seen just once; the ten biggest clones take up about 7.4%. The sequenced sample was peripheral blood mononuclear cells (PBMCs), obtained before the second cycle of nivolumab. Receptor source: a human donor with classical Hodgkin lymphoma.

The gene calls are TRBV7-9 and TRBJ1-2; possibly TRBD1 for D (5 bases). The V end was cut by 1 base, the J end by 5 bases, with 11 bases between. From germline, CDR1 is SEHNR and CDR2 FQNEAQ (reference sequence). This CDR3 has 14 residues. The CDR3 nucleotides are TGTGCCAGCAGCTTAGGAGGGGAGAATTATGGCTACACCTTC. The encoded protein is CASSLGGENYGYTF.

The chain uses TRBV4-1 and TRBJ2-5; 8 positions agree with TRBD1. V shed 3 bases, J shed 5 bases, and the junction held 5 bases outside the gene matches. Germline CDR1 MGHRA, CDR2 YSYEKL. CDR3 length equals 14 residues. CDR3 DNA sequence: TGCGCCAGCAGCCAGGGACAGGTGGTGGAGACCCAGTACTTC. Translation: CASSQGQVVETQYF.

The chain combines TRBV2 with TRBJ2-4; TRBD1 matches at 8 bases. The J segment lost 15 bases and the V segment lost 6 bases, leaving 16 bases of the junction unmatched. CDR3 length: 14 residues. CDR1 SNHLY and CDR2 FYNNEI come from the germline V gene. CDR3 coding DNA: TGTGCCAGCAGCAAACAGGGACAGGTGACTCAACCGTACTTC. Translation: CASSKQGQVTQPYF.

The chain combines TRBV5-1 with TRBJ1-4; 10 nucleotides match TRBD1. The CDR3 is 17 residues long. The trim removed 3 bases at V and 8 bases at J, leaving 13 bases unmatched. The germline V gene encodes CDR1 SGHRS and CDR2 YFSETQ. CDR3 DNA sequence: TGCGCCAGCAGCTCAGCAGTAACCGGGACAGGGGAGGAAAAACTGTTTTTT. Protein product: CASSSAVTGTGEEKLFF.

V usage is TRBV19 and J usage is TRBJ1-5, with 7 positions matching TRBD1. Germline V gives CDR1 LNHDA, CDR2 SQIVND (reference sequence). This CDR3 has 15 residues. V lost 0 bases and J lost 4; bases outside the gene matches: 3. The CDR3 sequence: CASSIEGQLNQPQHF. CDR3 bases: TGTGCCAGTAGTATAGAGGGACAGCTTAATCAGCCCCAGCATTTT.

The J gene is TRBJ1-4, the V gene TRBV19, with D possibly matching TRBD1 (6 bases). Per the germline V gene, CDR1 is LNHDA and CDR2 is SQIVND (reference sequence). The CDR3 covers 14 residues. Trimming left V 7 bases short and J 4 bases short, with 13 bases between. The CDR3 reads CASNTGYLNEKLFF. The CDR3, as DNA: TGTGCCAGTAACACAGGGTACCTTAATGAAAAACTGTTTTTT.

This clone was seen more than once but under ten times. The J gene is TRBJ1-1, the V gene TRBV25-1, with 7 bases matching TRBD1. The CDR3 contains 13 residues. J gave up 4 bases and V 8 bases, and 7 bases lay outside the gene matches. Germline V gives CDR1 MGHDK, CDR2 SYGVNS. CDR3 protein: CASPKTGATEAFF. The CDR3 DNA is TGTGCCAGCCCCAAAACAGGGGCCACTGAAGCTTTCTTT.

This clone was seen only once. The rearrangement joins TRBV5-1 to TRBJ2-5, with unresolved D. The germline V and J ends were trimmed by 8 bases and 4 bases, with 21 bases remaining between them. Germline V lookup: CDR1 SGHRS, CDR2 YFSETQ. The CDR3 has 15 amino acids. The CDR3 sequence: CASRIGPQLVETQYF. CDR3 DNA: TGCGCCAGTAGAATAGGACCTCAACTGGTAGAGACCCAGTACTTC.

The gene calls are TRBV6-5 and TRBJ1-3, with 8 bases that match TRBD1. In germline, CDR1 is MNHEY, CDR2 SVGAGI. The J segment lost 5 bases and the V segment lost 8 bases, leaving 11 bases of the junction unmatched. This CDR3 spans 15 amino acids. For the CDR3, the DNA is TGTGCCAGCGAAGATCAGGGGGCGGTGAGAAACACCATATATTTT. It encodes CASEDQGAVRNTIYF.

The chain carries TRBV6-5 and TRBJ2-7, with D perhaps given as TRBD1 or TRBD2 (5 bases each). Deletions cut 7 bases from V and 3 bases from J, with 13 bases between. Germline V CDR1 and CDR2: MNHEY, SVGAGI. The CDR3 has 13 amino acids. The DNA of the CDR3 is TGTGCCAGCAAGCCCGGGACCAACTACGAGCAGTACTTC. It specifies CASKPGTNYEQYF.

The chain joins TRBV10-3 to TRBJ2-3; TRBD2 matches at 9 bases. The CDR3 contains 15 residues. The V and J ends lost 3 bases and 4 bases, in that order; junction bases with no gene match: 5. Germline V gene lookup returns CDR1 ENHRY and CDR2 SYGVKD. CDR3 sequence reads: CAISDSGRIADTQYF. The CDR3 nucleotides are TGTGCCATCAGTGATAGCGGGAGAATCGCAGATACGCAGTATTTT.

V is TRBV5-1 and J is TRBJ2-7, with 14 bases identical to TRBD2. With 4 bases clipped from V and 3 bases from J, the junction kept 6 bases outside the gene matches. Germline V gene data show CDR1 as SGHRS and CDR2 as YFSETQ. The CDR3 consists of 16 residues. The CDR3 sequence is CASSPPGLAGVYEQYF. The CDR3 DNA reads as TGCGCCAGCAGCCCCCCGGGACTAGCGGGAGTCTACGAGCAGTACTTC.

Details on this clone: Germline and junction disagree at one end, which may indicate a read error. This chain links TRBV7-7 with TRBJ2-2; TRBD1 matches at 7 bases. This CDR3 is built from 17 residues. Germline CDR1 and CDR2: SSHAT and FNYEAQ (reference sequence). CDR3 loop: CASSIRARDRPPGELFF. CDR3 bases: TGTGCTAGCAGCATACGAGCCCGGGACAGACCCCCCGGGGAGCTGTTTTTT.

The gene calls are TRBV7-3 and TRBJ1-6; D is uncertain. V gave up 1 base and J gave up 13 bases, with 14 bases separating them. From germline, CDR1 is SGHTA and CDR2 FQGTGA. This CDR3 is 14 amino acids long. The CDR3 protein is CASSLSANGNPLHF. CDR3 sequence (DNA): TGTGCCAGCAGCTTAAGTGCCAACGGAAATCCCCTCCACTTT.

The chain carries TRBV11-2 and TRBJ2-5; either TRBD1 or TRBD2 may fit D (6 bases each). The V gene's germline CDR1 is SGHAT and CDR2 FQNNGV. V was cut by 5 bases and J by 13 bases, with 14 bases left in between. The CDR3 is 11 amino acids. The DNA for the CDR3 is TGTGCCAGCAGCGGGGGGCGGCGACGGTACTTC. It is translated as CASSGGRRRYF.

This clone was recorded a few times. The chain has TRBV11-2 and TRBJ2-5, with 8 nucleotides matching TRBD2. The CDR3 is 12 amino acids. V was clipped by 5 bases and J by 7 bases; unmatched bases: 3. Per the germline V gene, CDR1 is SGHAT and CDR2 is FQNNGV. In nucleotides, the CDR3 is TGTGCCAGCAGCCGGGAGGGGGGGACCCAGTACTTC. It encodes CASSREGGTQYF.

The chain carries TRBV6-4 and TRBJ2-1; the D is unclear. Trimming took off 2 bases at V and 0 bases at J, with 8 bases between the two ends. From germline, CDR1 is MRHNA and CDR2 SNTAGT. The CDR3 sequence is 15 residues long. The CDR3 coding sequence is TGTGCCAGCAGTGACAGGATCAGCTCCTACAATGAGCAGTTCTTC. The encoded protein is CASSDRISSYNEQFF.

This clone was found a few times. The chain couples TRBV7-9 to TRBJ1-2; TRBD1 matches 7 bases. The CDR3 has 12 amino acids. Unmatched junction bases numbered 6, after V lost 4 bases and J lost 10 bases. Germline CDR1 SEHNR, CDR2 FQNEAQ (reference sequence). The CDR3: CASSWDSMDYTF. In DNA form, the CDR3 reads TGTGCCAGCAGCTGGGACAGTATGGACTACACCTTC.

This sequence joins TRBV7-9 and TRBJ1-2, with D unclear. Germline V gene data show CDR1 as SEHNR and CDR2 as FQNEAQ (reference sequence). The CDR3 covers 16 residues. With 5 bases removed from V and 4 bases from J, the gap between germline ends came to 20 bases. DNA for the CDR3: TGTGCCAGCAGCGCCAGACGGACGGACCTATTCTATGGCTACACCTTC. This codes for CASSARRTDLFYGYTF.

The chain links TRBV27 to TRBJ1-4, with D possibly matching TRBD1 (6 bases). The V end lost 6 bases, the J end lost 3 bases, and 14 bases lay between the germline ends. The germline CDR1 and CDR2 sequences are MNHEY and SMNVEV (reference sequence). This CDR3 has 15 residues. CDR3 protein: CASSRGIAANEKLFF. CDR3 sequence (DNA): TGTGCCAGCAGCAGGGGAATTGCAGCTAATGAAAAACTGTTTTTT.

The J gene is TRBJ2-7, the V gene TRBV5-4, with D perhaps matching TRBD1 (6 bases). CDR3 size: 15 residues. V was pared by 3 bases and J by 4 bases, with 17 bases between. Germline V gene lookup returns CDR1 SGHNT and CDR2 YYREEE (reference sequence). CDR3 nucleotide sequence: TGTGCCAGCAGCTGGGAACAGGGTGTTGGGTACGAGCAGTACTTC. Its translation: CASSWEQGVGYEQYF.